This is a list of T cell receptor beta chains from one sample in a study of shared T cell receptors in the human thymus. The method was immunoSEQ multiplex PCR; TCRdb's version includes in-frame clones alone and lacks a portion of them. The data contain roughly 700,000 clones, around nine tenths of them singletons. These data also formed part of another study, on human thymus T cells.

Sample: thymocytes. These receptors were taken from a boy under two years old with a congenital heart defect. The CDR3 runs from the conserved cysteine through the conserved F or W. The D gene is left open where the match is weak. The size entry is marked missing in some rows and otherwise reads once, few, many or a size class.

abundance	v_gene	d_gene	j_gene	CDR3nt	CDR3aa
NA	TRBV11-2	TRBD1	TRBJ2-1	TGTGCCAGCAGCCCGGGACAGGGGGGCTACAATGAGCAGTTCTTC	CASSPGQGGYNEQFF
NA	TRBV29-1	TRBD2	TRBJ2-3	TGCAGCGTTTCCGGACTAGCGGGGGCCGGAGATACGCAGTATTTT	CSVSGLAGAGDTQYF
NA	TRBV2	NA	TRBJ2-7	TGTGCCAGCAGCAGGGGACGCTCCTACGAGCAGTACTTC	CASSRGRSYEQYF
NA	TRBV19	NA	TRBJ2-6	TGTGCCAGTAAGTTGGAGGTTTCTGGGGCCAACGTCCTGACTTTC	CASKLEVSGANVLTF
once	TRBV11-1	TRBD1	TRBJ1-2	TGTGCCAGCAGCTTATCCGGGACAGGGGTTTCGAACTATGGCTACACCTTC	CASSLSGTGVSNYGYTF
NA	TRBV4-1	NA	TRBJ2-7	TGCGCCAGCAGCCAACCTGGACAGTCCTACGAGCAGTACTTC	CASSQPGQSYEQYF
NA	TRBV27	TRBD1	TRBJ2-5	TGTGCCAGCAGTCCAACGTGGACAGGGTGGTTAGGAGAGACCCAGTACTTC	CASSPTWTGWLGETQYF
NA	TRBV7-9	TRBD2	TRBJ2-4	TGTGCCAGCAGCCCCGGACTAGCGGGAGCGGGCAAAAACATTCAGTACTTC	CASSPGLAGAGKNIQYF
NA	TRBV4-1	TRBD2	TRBJ2-1	TGCGCCAGCAGCCAAGGCCTAGCGGGAGCCTCCTACAATGAGCAGTTCTTC	CASSQGLAGASYNEQFF
NA	TRBV5-1	TRBD1	TRBJ2-7	TGCGCCAGCAGCTTTGAGACAGGGAACTTCGAGCAGTACTTC	CASSFETGNFEQYF
NA	TRBV25-1	TRBD2	TRBJ2-1	TGTGCCAGCAGTGAATTTGGTAGCGGGAGTAGCTCCTACAATGAGCAGTTCTTC	CASSEFGSGSSSYNEQFF
NA	TRBV2	TRBD1	TRBJ1-3	TGTGCCAGCAGTGAAACTGTGGGGACAGGAAAACCAAAGGGAAAAGGAAACACCATATATTTT	CASSETVGTGKPKGKGNTIYF
NA	TRBV30	NA	TRBJ2-2	TGTGCCTGGAGTACACAGGGATCTGGGGCCGGGGAGCTGTTTTTT	CAWSTQGSGAGELFF
NA	TRBV6-5	TRBD2	TRBJ2-7	TGTGCCAGCAGTCACCGGGGGGGGGTCTACGAGCAGTACTTC	CASSHRGGVYEQYF
NA	TRBV11-2	TRBD2	TRBJ2-7	TGTGCCAGCAGCTTAGAAACCCTTCGCGGGAGTGAAACCCTCTACGAGCAGTACTTC	CASSLETLRGSETLYEQYF
NA	TRBV10-3	NA	TRBJ2-2	TGTGCCATCACCGGGAACACCGGGGAGCTGTTTTTT	CAITGNTGELFF
NA	TRBV12-1	NA	TRBJ2-7	TGTGCCAGCAGCCAGACTAGCGGGCTTTCCTACGAGCAGTACTTC	CASSQTSGLSYEQYF
NA	TRBV5-1	NA	TRBJ2-3	TGCGCCAGCAGCTTGGGGGGAGATGAGGGCACAGATACGCAGTATTTT	CASSLGGDEGTDTQYF
NA	TRBV5-6	NA	TRBJ1-1	TGTGCCAGCAGCTTCGGGGGAGGGGGCACTGAAGCTTTCTTT	CASSFGGGGTEAFF
NA	TRBV6-6	TRBD1	TRBJ2-3	TGTGCCAGCAGATCTGACAGGGGGCATCGCACAGATACGCAGTATTTT	CASRSDRGHRTDTQYF
NA	TRBV27	NA	TRBJ2-5	TGTGCCAGCAGTTCCCCTTCCCAGCAGTACTTC	CASSSPSQQYF
few	TRBV14	NA	TRBJ2-2	TGTGCCAGCAGCCAAGACTGGTGGACTCCTAACACCGGGGAGCTGTTTTTT	CASSQDWWTPNTGELFF
NA	TRBV28	NA	TRBJ2-3	TGTGCCAGCAGTTTATCGTTCAGACGGGAACGCACAGATACGCAGTATTTT	CASSLSFRRERTDTQYF
NA	TRBV27	TRBD1	TRBJ1-2	TGTGCCAGCAGTACGACAGGGTATGGCTACACCTTC	CASSTTGYGYTF
NA	TRBV21-1	NA	TRBJ1-3	TGTGCCAGCCTAAGGGGGAGCTCTGGAAACACCATATATTTT	CASLRGSSGNTIYF
NA	TRBV19	TRBD1	TRBJ1-5	TGTGCCAGTAGTAACAGGGGGAGAGGCCATAAGGGCAATCAGCCCCAGCATTTT	CASSNRGRGHKGNQPQHF
NA	TRBV5-1	TRBD2	TRBJ2-1	TGCGCCAGCAGCTCACCACAGGGACTAGCGGAGTACGGGGAGCAGTTCTTC	CASSSPQGLAEYGEQFF
NA	TRBV19	TRBD2	TRBJ2-3	TGTGCCAGTAGTATTAGCGGGAGTTGTAGAGATACGCAGTATTTT	CASSISGSCRDTQYF
NA	TRBV19	NA	TRBJ1-2	TGTGCCAGTAGTATGGTACTCTCAGGGGCCTGGGGCTACACCTTC	CASSMVLSGAWGYTF
NA	TRBV27	TRBD1	TRBJ2-6	TGTGCCAGCAGTTTTCGACAGGGGGGCTCTGGGGCCAACGTCCTGACTTTC	CASSFRQGGSGANVLTF
NA	TRBV5-4	NA	TRBJ2-3	TGTGCCAGCAGCTGGGGGAGGGGGGAGACCACAGATACGCAGTATTTT	CASSWGRGETTDTQYF
NA	TRBV5-6	NA	TRBJ2-6	TGTGCCAGCAGCTTTTTCCCGGTCCCTCTCTCTGGGGCCAACGTCCTGACTTTC	CASSFFPVPLSGANVLTF
NA	TRBV29-1	NA	TRBJ2-1	TGCAGCGTCCCTGACAATGAGCAGTTCTTC	CSVPDNEQFF
NA	TRBV7-9	TRBD2	TRBJ2-1	TGTGCCAGCAGTAGGACTAGCACGACCCCCTACAATGAGCAGTTCTTC	CASSRTSTTPYNEQFF
NA	TRBV30	TRBD2	TRBJ2-7	TGTGCCTGGAGTGTACCCCCCCCTAGCGGGCTCTACGAGCAGTACTTC	CAWSVPPPSGLYEQYF
NA	TRBV7-8	NA	TRBJ2-1	TGTGCCAGCAGCTCAACAGCTAGCAATAATGAGCAGTTCTTC	CASSSTASNNEQFF
NA	TRBV7-2	TRBD2	TRBJ2-1	TGTGCCAGCAGCTCGTGGACTAGCGGGAGAGATCGCTCCTACAATGAGCAGTTCTTC	CASSSWTSGRDRSYNEQFF
NA	TRBV6-5	NA	TRBJ2-2	TGTGCCAGCAGTTATGAGGGAGATTTAACCGGGGAGCTGTTTTTT	CASSYEGDLTGELFF
few	TRBV6-1	NA	TRBJ1-2	TGTGCCAGCAGTGAAGAGGGGGGGCGCCTCTATGGCTACACCTTC	CASSEEGGRLYGYTF
NA	TRBV7-9	NA	TRBJ1-5	TGTGCCAGCAGCTCCCGGGACAAAGGCTACAGGCCCCAGCATTTT	CASSSRDKGYRPQHF
NA	TRBV27	NA	TRBJ2-3	TGTGCCAGCAGTTTGACTAGGATAAGCACAGATACGCAGTATTTT	CASSLTRISTDTQYF
few	TRBV14	NA	TRBJ2-7	TGTGCCAGCAGCCAAGCCCAGCCGATAGCGGAAGAGTACGAGCAGTACTTC	CASSQAQPIAEEYEQYF
NA	TRBV11-2	NA	TRBJ2-7	TGTGCCAGCAGCTTAGTAGCGCACCTCTACGAGCAGTACTTC	CASSLVAHLYEQYF
NA	TRBV28	NA	TRBJ2-7	TGTGCCAGCAGTTTATCACCCGAGGACTCCTACGAGCAGTACTTC	CASSLSPEDSYEQYF
NA	TRBV27	NA	TRBJ1-1	TGTGCCAGCAGAGTTCGAGGGGCGGGGGGAATGAACACTGAAGCTTTCTTT	CASRVRGAGGMNTEAFF
NA	TRBV30	NA	TRBJ1-2	TGTGCCTGGGGGGCCGGAGAGCGCTACACCTTC	CAWGAGERYTF
NA	TRBV25-1	NA	TRBJ2-3	TGTGCCAGCAGCGGGGGGCAGTCCACAGATACGCAGTATTTT	CASSGGQSTDTQYF
once	TRBV6-1	NA	TRBJ1-4	TGTGCCAGCAGTGGTTTAGTGGGGACACCACCTCAAAGTGAAAAACTGTTTTTT	CASSGLVGTPPQSEKLFF
once	TRBV5-6	TRBD2	TRBJ2-7	TGTGCCAGCAGCTTGGGTCGGGTAAGCGGGAGCTACGAGCAGTACTTC	CASSLGRVSGSYEQYF
NA	TRBV30	NA	TRBJ2-7	TGTGCCTGGAGTGTAAGGGGGTCAGGGACGGGGAACGAGCAGTACTTC	CAWSVRGSGTGNEQYF
NA	TRBV12-5	NA	TRBJ1-1	TGTGCTAGTGGTTTATCAGTAGGGGGGGTAGACACTGAAGCTTTCTTT	CASGLSVGGVDTEAFF
NA	TRBV14	TRBD2	TRBJ2-1	TGTGCCAGCAGCCAAGATTGGTGGGAGCGGGAGGGCCTGGAAGAGCAGTTCTTC	CASSQDWWEREGLEEQFF
once	TRBV7-2	NA	TRBJ2-5	TGTGCCAGCAGCTTAGATAGCGATAAGACCCAGTACTTC	CASSLDSDKTQYF
NA	TRBV15	NA	TRBJ2-1	TGTGCCACCAATCAAGGAGGAGGGGCCTCTCCCCTGAGCGGCGAGCAGTTCTTC	CATNQGGGASPLSGEQFF
NA	TRBV7-4	NA	TRBJ2-7	TGTGCCAGCAGCCGCCCCCGGGATCCCACCTACGAGCAGTACTTC	CASSRPRDPTYEQYF